This T cell receptor beta chain was documented in a study of control samples from healthy donors and cancer patients. Unmatched junction bases numbered 4, after V lost 6 bases and J lost 4 bases. The CDR3 loop spans 13 amino acids. Looked up from germline, CDR1 is KGHSH and CDR2 is LQKENI. The method was immunoSEQ multiplex PCR; TCRdb's version includes in-frame clones alone and lacks a portion of them. The repertoire consists of about 150,000 clones, with over 90% occurring once and the leading ten covering over 2%. The rearrangement joins TRBV18 to TRBJ2-7, with 9 positions matching TRBD1. The TCR was taken from a man between 50 and 59 years old in good health. Specimen: blood. CDR3 loop: CASSPGTGYEQYF. In DNA, the CDR3 is TGTGCCAGCTCGCCCGGGACAGGGTACGAGCAGTACTTC.